Below are 20 T cell receptor beta chains sequenced from a single sample in a study of T cells after posttransplantation cyclophosphamide (dated by TCRdb to about 2016). Library method: the immunoSEQ multiplex PCR assay. TCRdb obtained this table from immuneACCESS and retained in-frame rearrangements with V and J assigned. These tables miss some clones; where compared with another copy, unresolved V genes account for less than half of the shortfall, and the remainder is unexplained. This sample comprises just over 65,000 clones, 90% to 95% of them detected only once. The ten most abundant clones make up about 3.1% of the sample. The sample taken for sequencing was PBMCs. These receptors were collected from a woman aged 25 to 39 in good health and a related stem cell transplant donor.

The CDR3 nucleotides are TGCGCCAGCAGCCAAACCGGGACAGGGCCTTTCGATACGCAGTATTTT. Its protein product is CASSQTGTGPFDTQYF. The rearrangement uses TRBV5-1 and TRBJ2-3; 9 nucleotides agree with TRBD1. In germline, CDR1 is SGHRS, CDR2 YFSETQ. This CDR3 is built from 16 residues. Unmatched junction bases numbered 12, after V lost 4 bases and J lost 6 bases. Based on the CDR3 plus reference TRBV5-1 and TRBJ2-3, the full variable domain is KAGVTQTPRYLIKTRGQQVTLSCSPISGHRSVSWYQQTPGQGLQFLFEYFSETQRNKGNFPGRFSGRQFSNSRSEMNVSTLELGDSALYLCASSQTGTGPFDTQYFGPGTRLTVL.

This clone was seen a handful of times. This chain joins TRBV5-6 and TRBJ1-1; D is unclear. The V gene lost 2 bases and the J gene lost 1 base, with 3 bases spanning the gap. The CDR3 spans 12 residues. CDR1 is SGHDT, CDR2 YYEEEE, per germline. This chain's CDR3 is CASSLPNTEAFF. Written as DNA, the CDR3 is TGTGCCAGCAGCTTACCGAACACTGAAGCTTTCTTT.

This chain connects TRBV5-6 to TRBJ1-6, with D tentatively TRBD1 (5 bases). The germline CDR1 and CDR2 sequences are SGHDT and YYEEEE. V lost 4 bases and J 9 bases, leaving 17 bases between the germline ends. The CDR3 contains 15 residues. DNA for the CDR3: TGTGCCAGCAGCCCCGAGCCGGGGGACGGTTCACCCCTCCACTTT. Its protein product is CASSPEPGDGSPLHF.

The rearrangement links TRBV5-1 to TRBJ2-3; 9 bases fit TRBD1. V trimming: 0 bases; J trimming: 4 bases; junction bases outside the gene matches: 9. Germline V gene lookup returns CDR1 SGHRS and CDR2 YFSETQ. CDR3 length: 17 amino acids. The CDR3 DNA is TGCGCCAGCAGCTTGGTCCCCCCGGGACAGGGCCCAGATACGCAGTATTTT. It codes for CASSLVPPGQGPDTQYF.

This chain joins TRBV7-8 and TRBJ2-1; D may be TRBD1 or TRBD2 (5 bases each). Trimming took 0 bases from V and 5 from J, leaving 17 bases between them. There are 17 residues in the CDR3. CDR1 and CDR2 from the germline V gene are SGHVS and FQNEAQ. CDR3 sequence (DNA): TGTGCCAGCAGCTTAGCGAGAGTGAGGGGTTTTGACAATGAGCAGTTCTTC. This sequence encodes CASSLARVRGFDNEQFF.

The CDR3: CASSISFRGAEAFF. CDR3 DNA: TGTGCCAGTAGTATCTCATTCAGGGGCGCTGAAGCTTTCTTT. The chain is built from TRBV19 and TRBJ1-1; weak D call: TRBD1 (6 bases). Germline V gene lookup returns CDR1 LNHDA and CDR2 SQIVND (reference sequence). The CDR3 is 14 residues long. V was clipped by 3 bases and J by 6 bases, with 14 bases between them.

The J gene is TRBJ1-1, the V gene TRBV18; the D gene is possibly TRBD1 (6 bases). The CDR3 is made up of 14 amino acids. Germline assignment: CDR1 KGHSH and CDR2 LQKENI. Trimming shortened V by 3 bases and J by 1 base, and 9 bases separated the two germline ends. As DNA, the CDR3 is TGTGCCAGCTCACCGGGGGGGGCGAACACTGAAGCTTTCTTT. Encoded protein: CASSPGGANTEAFF.

This chain links TRBV7-2 with TRBJ2-1; D ambiguous. This CDR3 region has 18 residues. With 0 bases removed from V and 0 bases from J, the gap between germline ends came to 15 bases. Germline CDR1 and CDR2: SGHTA and FQGNSA. CDR3 nucleotide sequence: TGTGCCAGCAGCTTAGCCCACCCACGTTCGTACTCCTACAATGAGCAGTTCTTC. Protein product: CASSLAHPRSYSYNEQFF. Full variable domain (remainder filled in from reference TRBV7-2 and TRBJ2-1): GAGVSQSPSNKVTEKGKDVELRCDPISGHTALYWYRQSLGQGLEFLIYFQGNSAPDKSGLPSDRFSAERTGGSVSTLTIQRTQQEDSAVYLCASSLAHPRSYSYNEQFFGPGTRLTVL.

This chain connects TRBV7-8 to TRBJ1-5, with D hard to call. The CDR3 has 15 residues. Looked up from germline, CDR1 is SGHVS and CDR2 is FQNEAQ. The V end was cut by 0 bases, the J end by 6 bases, with 12 bases between. The chain's CDR3 is CASSLAGVSGQPQHF. As DNA, the CDR3 is TGTGCCAGCAGCTTAGCCGGGGTGTCGGGTCAGCCCCAGCATTTT.

V and J are TRBV5-1 and TRBJ1-1, with D perhaps matching TRBD1 (6 bases). This CDR3 region has 15 residues. CDR1 is SGHRS, CDR2 YFSETQ, per germline. V was trimmed by 1 base and J by 11 bases, leaving 21 bases between them. Here the CDR3 DNA reads TGCGCCAGCAGCTTGTCCCCTACAGGGCGTGGGGGGGCTTTCTTT. Translating it yields CASSLSPTGRGGAFF.

The V gene is TRBV5-4, the J gene TRBJ2-5; D perhaps matches TRBD1 (5 bases). V was clipped by 1 base and J by 0 bases, with 10 bases between them. The germline gives CDR1 SGHNT, CDR2 YYREEE (reference sequence). The CDR3 consists of 15 residues. CDR3 in amino acids: CASSLRGRDQETQYF. As DNA, the CDR3 is TGTGCCAGCAGCTTGAGGGGCAGGGACCAAGAGACCCAGTACTTC.

The gene calls are TRBV2 and TRBJ2-3; 7 nucleotides line up with TRBD1. The V gene's germline CDR1 is SNHLY and CDR2 FYNNEI. Losses at the gene ends were 8 bases for V and 3 bases for J; bases not matched to a gene: 5. CDR3 length equals 13 residues. CDR3 nucleotides: TGTGCCAGCGCAAGACAGGGAACAGATACGCAGTATTTT. The encoded protein is CASARQGTDTQYF. The full variable domain, rest sourced from reference TRBV2 and TRBJ2-3, is EPEVTQTPSHQVTQMGQEVILRCVPISNHLYFYWYRQILGQKVEFLVSFYNNEISEKSEIFDDQFSVERPDGSNFTLKIRSTKLEDSAMYFCASARQGTDTQYFGPGTRLTVL.

The rearrangement uses TRBV11-2 and TRBJ1-3; 7 nucleotides match TRBD1. Germline trimming cut 5 bases from V and 7 bases from J; bases unmatched to any gene: 8. CDR1 SGHAT and CDR2 FQNNGV come from the germline V gene. This CDR3 is built from 14 residues. CDR3 region: CASSPYGTANTIYF. The CDR3 region has the DNA TGTGCCAGCAGCCCCTACGGGACAGCTAACACCATATATTTT.

The gene calls are TRBV28 and TRBJ1-5; D may be TRBD1 (5 bases). Looked up from germline, CDR1 is MDHEN and CDR2 is SYDVKM. The V and J ends lost 6 bases and 11 bases respectively, with 14 bases between them. The CDR3 spans 12 residues. The CDR3 nucleotides read TGTGCCAGCAGCCCGACGGGCAGGGCCCAGCATTTT. It specifies CASSPTGRAQHF.

J is TRBJ2-3 and V is TRBV11-2; 14 nucleotides agree with TRBD2. This CDR3 comprises 16 residues. Germline-derived CDR1 and CDR2 are SGHAT and FQNNGV. V trimming: 4 bases; J trimming: 4 bases; junction bases outside the gene matches: 4. In DNA, the CDR3 is TGTGCCAGCAGCTCCGGGACTAGCGGGGGATCAGATACGCAGTATTTT. Protein product: CASSSGTSGGSDTQYF. The variable domain in full, completed from reference TRBV11-2 and TRBJ2-3, reads EAGVAQSPRYKIIEKRQSVAFWCNPISGHATLYWYQQILGQGPKLLIQFQNNGVVDDSQLPKDRFSAERLKGVDSTLKIQPAKLEDSAVYLCASSSGTSGGSDTQYFGPGTRLTVL.

The rearrangement joins TRBV5-6 to TRBJ1-4; 8 bases fit TRBD1. The germline V gene has CDR1 SGHDT and CDR2 YYEEEE. This CDR3 has 15 amino acids. Trimming removed 0 bases from V and 3 bases from J; junction bases left unmatched: 1. The CDR3 DNA reads as TGTGCCAGCAGCTTGGTGGGACAGGCTAATGAAAAACTGTTTTTT. It encodes CASSLVGQANEKLFF.

The chain employs TRBV4-3 and TRBJ1-4; 7 nucleotides match TRBD1. The V segment lost 0 bases and the J segment 8 bases; nucleotides outside the gene matches: 9. The germline V gene encodes CDR1 LGHNA and CDR2 YSLEER. The CDR3 consists of 16 residues. The CDR3 coding sequence is TGCGCCAGCAGCCAAGATGGGGCAGGGGGGCGAGAAAAACTGTTTTTT. Translation gives CASSQDGAGGREKLFF.

The V gene is TRBV5-1, the J gene TRBJ2-3, with 10 bases identical to TRBD1. Trimming cost V 4 bases and J 6 bases; bases outside gene matches: 11. The CDR3 is 16 amino acids. Germline loops: CDR1 SGHRS, CDR2 YFSETQ. The CDR3 is CASSLMTGGNADTQYF. CDR3 nucleotides: TGCGCCAGCAGCCTTATGACAGGGGGCAATGCGGATACGCAGTATTTT.

V usage is TRBV25-1 and J usage is TRBJ1-3; 7 bases are shared with TRBD1. Germline trimming cut 7 bases from V and 0 bases from J; bases unmatched to any gene: 12. The CDR3 length is 17 residues. Germline V gives CDR1 MGHDK, CDR2 SYGVNS. The CDR3 reads CASTETGRSRSGNTIYF. The CDR3 DNA is TGTGCCAGCACTGAGACAGGGCGGTCCCGCTCTGGAAACACCATATATTTT.

The chain has TRBV5-6 and TRBJ1-6, with 8 nucleotides matching TRBD1. The V and J ends lost 5 bases and 14 bases, in that order; junction bases with no gene match: 12. The length of the CDR3 is 14 residues. Per germline, CDR1 SGHDT and CDR2 YYEEEE. CDR3 region: CASSSGAGGASLHF. DNA for the CDR3: TGTGCCAGCAGTTCGGGGGCAGGGGGCGCTTCCCTCCACTTT.